This T cell receptor beta chain comes out of a study of glioma-infiltrating T cells after dendritic cell vaccination. The table came from immunoSEQ multiplex PCR; TCRdb's copy has only in-frame clones and leaves some out. The repertoire includes approximately 90,000 clones, more than 70% of them detected once, and around 3.2% sits in the top ten. In its sample, this clone was seen once. The clonotype was recovered from a human donor with glioblastoma. Material: blood, obtained before dendritic cell vaccination.

The DNA for the CDR3 is TGTGCCAGCAGCTTGTGGGGGGGGCCGGACAATGAGCAGTTCTTC. As protein: CASSLWGGPDNEQFF. The chain employs TRBV5-8 and TRBJ2-1; perhaps TRBD2 as D (7 bases). CDR1 is SGHTS and CDR2 is YDEGEE in the germline V gene. V was shortened by 1 base and J by 5 bases, with 13 bases between the two germline ends. The CDR3 covers 15 residues.